These 24 T cell receptor beta chains were all obtained from the same sample, sequenced in a study of blood T cell repertoires in COVID-19. Profiled with immunoSEQ multiplex PCR; TCRdb holds only in-frame clones, not every one. The repertoire holds approximately 260,000 clones, 65% to 80% seen once, with 4% in the top ten. Sequenced: peripheral blood. The origin of the receptors is a woman in her forties with active or convalescent COVID-19.

Of note for this clone: A read error may explain this, as a much larger clone is one base away. V gene TRBV19 combines with J gene TRBJ1-4; D may be TRBD1 (6 bases). The V gene's germline CDR1 is LNHDA and CDR2 SQIVND (reference sequence). The CDR3 consists of 15 residues. V was clipped by 5 bases and J by 6 bases, with 16 bases between them. For the CDR3, the DNA is TGTGCCAGTAGTGCGGGGGGCGGGGTCCATGAAAAACTGTTTTTT. Translating gives CASSAGGGVHEKLFF.

The chain uses TRBV28 and TRBJ2-6; no clear D gene. Trimming stripped 8 bases from V and 0 bases from J, with 8 bases between. The germline gives CDR1 MDHEN, CDR2 SYDVKM. CDR3 length: 14 residues. In DNA form, the CDR3 reads TGTGCCAGCTTAAGAGGCTCTGGGGCCAACGTCCTGACTTTC. Protein product: CASLRGSGANVLTF.

In its sample, this clone was seen once. This sequence joins TRBV19 and TRBJ1-5; TRBD1 is a possible D gene (5 bases). Looked up from germline, CDR1 is LNHDA and CDR2 is SQIVND (reference sequence). This CDR3 has 13 residues. V was pared by 7 bases and J by 4 bases, with 11 bases between. The CDR3 nucleotides are TGTGCCAGTAACCAGGGATGGAATCAGCCCCAGCATTTT. Its protein product is CASNQGWNQPQHF.

The chain couples TRBV4-2 to TRBJ2-7; no definite D call. Germline loops: CDR1 LGHNA, CDR2 YNFKEQ. Trimming stripped 0 bases from V and 0 bases from J, with 9 bases between. The CDR3 is 15 amino acids. The CDR3 bases are TGTGCCAGCAGCCAAGATCGCAGCGCCTCCTACGAGCAGTACTTC. Amino acid sequence: CASSQDRSASYEQYF.

The V call is TRBV7-9, the J call TRBJ1-2; TRBD1 matches at 7 bases. Germline V CDR1 and CDR2: SEHNR, FQNEAQ (reference sequence). The CDR3 sequence is 12 residues long. V lost 5 bases to trimming and J lost 7 bases; unmatched junction nucleotides: 4. Here the CDR3 DNA reads TGTGCCAGCAGCCCCGACAGGGCTGGCTACACCTTC. It is translated as CASSPDRAGYTF. Together with reference TRBV7-9 and TRBJ1-2, the CDR3 gives the full variable domain: DTGVSQNPRHKITKRGQNVTFRCDPISEHNRLYWYRQTLGQGPEFLTYFQNEAQLEKSRLLSDRFSAERPKGSFSTLEIQRTEQGDSAMYLCASSPDRAGYTFGSGTRLTVV.

The chain couples TRBV7-2 to TRBJ2-7, with 8 positions matching TRBD2. Germline assignment: CDR1 SGHTA and CDR2 FQGNSA. This CDR3 contains 16 residues. The V segment lost 1 base and the J segment 2 bases; nucleotides outside the gene matches: 7. CDR3: CASSLVGSGETYEQYF. Here the CDR3 DNA reads TGTGCCAGCAGCTTAGTTGGTAGCGGGGAGACCTACGAGCAGTACTTC.

V is TRBV6-5 and J is TRBJ2-7; D remains ambiguous. The CDR3 sequence is 13 residues long. Per the germline V gene, CDR1 is MNHEY and CDR2 is SVGAGI. Deletions cut 6 bases from V and 4 bases from J, with 13 bases between. CDR3 region: CASSRVRSYEQYF. CDR3 DNA: TGTGCCAGCAGCCGGGTCCGGAGTTACGAGCAGTACTTC.

This sequence joins TRBV6-5 and TRBJ1-2; no definite D call. Germline V gene lookup returns CDR1 MNHEY and CDR2 SVGAGI. The CDR3 consists of 14 residues. V lost 7 bases, J lost 0 bases, and 12 bases lay in between. The CDR3 sequence: CASIRLGANYGYTF. The CDR3 DNA sequence: TGTGCCAGCATTAGACTCGGGGCTAACTATGGCTACACCTTC.

The J gene is TRBJ1-2, the V gene TRBV6-5; 9 bases are a match to TRBD1. Per the germline V gene, CDR1 is MNHEY and CDR2 is SVGAGI. V lost 6 bases to trimming and J lost 7 bases; unmatched junction nucleotides: 6. CDR3 length equals 13 residues. The CDR3 region is CASSTGGRGGYTF. CDR3 coding DNA: TGTGCCAGCAGCACAGGGGGCAGGGGTGGCTACACCTTC.

The V gene is TRBV2, the J gene TRBJ1-2; D is undetermined. CDR3 length equals 14 residues. V was clipped by 2 bases and J by 7 bases, with 14 bases between them. Per germline, CDR1 SNHLY and CDR2 FYNNEI. The CDR3 here is CASSELGRSTGYTF. The CDR3 DNA follows: TGTGCCAGCAGTGAATTGGGCAGGTCGACTGGCTACACCTTC. Looking up the rest from reference TRBV2 and TRBJ1-2 gives the full variable domain: EPEVTQTPSHQVTQMGQEVILRCVPISNHLYFYWYRQILGQKVEFLVSFYNNEISEKSEIFDDQFSVERPDGSNFTLKIRSTKLEDSAMYFCASSELGRSTGYTFGSGTRLTVV.

The rearrangement links TRBV30 to TRBJ1-2; 8 nucleotides agree with TRBD1. Germline CDR1 reads GTSNPN; CDR2 reads SVGIG (reference sequence). The CDR3 consists of 14 residues. V trimming: 2 bases; J trimming: 4 bases; junction bases outside the gene matches: 6. In nucleotides, the CDR3 is TGTGCCTGGAGTAAAAACAGGGGGGGCTATGGCTACACCTTC. Its protein product is CAWSKNRGGYGYTF.

The chain couples TRBV6-1 to TRBJ2-3; 8 positions agree with TRBD2. The junction had 19 bases not matched to a gene; V was cut back by 3 bases and J by 5 bases. The CDR3 consists of 19 residues. CDR1 is MNHNS, CDR2 SASEGT, per germline. The CDR3 loop is CASSDAPFDRGGAGDTQYF. The CDR3 region has the DNA TGTGCCAGCAGTGATGCTCCTTTTGACCGGGGGGGGGCCGGAGATACGCAGTATTTT.

In DNA form, the CDR3 reads TGTGCCAGCAGTTACAAGGGGGCTAACTATGGCTACACCTTC. It is translated as CASSYKGANYGYTF. The chain employs TRBV27 and TRBJ1-2; weak D call: TRBD1 (6 bases). Between the trimmed V and J ends, which lost 4 bases and 0 bases, there was a span of 9 bases. In germline, CDR1 is MNHEY, CDR2 SMNVEV (reference sequence). The CDR3 runs to 14 residues.

The chain uses TRBV12-5 and TRBJ2-7; TRBD2 agrees at 8 bases. The CDR3 is made up of 14 amino acids. V trimming: 7 bases; J trimming: 5 bases; junction bases outside the gene matches: 10. Germline lookup yields CDR1 LGHNT and CDR2 FRNRAP. The CDR3 reads CASDAAERGHEQYF. CDR3 in DNA: TGTGCTAGTGACGCCGCAGAGCGGGGGCACGAGCAGTACTTC.

The rearrangement uses TRBV10-3 and TRBJ2-7, with a weak D call TRBD1 (6 bases). The germline gives CDR1 ENHRY, CDR2 SYGVKD. CDR3 size: 16 residues. V dropped 11 bases and J dropped 3 bases, with 26 bases sitting between them. CDR3 coding DNA: TGTGCCTCCGGGCACGACAGGACACGGCCGCTCTACGAGCAGTACTTC. Amino acids: CASGHDRTRPLYEQYF.

This clone was seen a single time. The chain recombines TRBV5-6 with TRBJ2-1, with TRBD2 matching over 8 bases. Looked up from germline, CDR1 is SGHDT and CDR2 is YYEEEE. The CDR3 sequence is 16 residues long. J lost 8 bases, V lost 0 bases, and 10 bases had no gene match. The CDR3 DNA is TGTGCCAGCAGCTTGGCGGCGGGGGGCACAGGCGATGAGCAGTTCTTC. This codes for CASSLAAGGTGDEQFF. Filled out from reference TRBV5-6 and TRBJ2-1, the complete variable domain reads DAGVTQSPTHLIKTRGQQVTLRCSPKSGHDTVSWYQQALGQGPQFIFQYYEEEERQRGNFPDRFSGHQFPNYSSELNVNALLLGDSALYLCASSLAAGGTGDEQFFGPGTRLTVL.

The rearrangement links TRBV7-2 to TRBJ2-1; a possible D gene is TRBD1 (5 bases). Germline loops: CDR1 SGHTA, CDR2 FQGNSA. The ends were cut back, 5 bases at V and 3 bases at J, with 14 bases in the middle. The CDR3 length is 15 residues. The CDR3 protein is CASSLQAGYYNEQFF. CDR3 nucleotide sequence: TGTGCCAGCAGCCTACAGGCAGGTTACTACAATGAGCAGTTCTTC.

This chain links TRBV18 with TRBJ1-5; TRBD1 is a possible D gene (6 bases). Per germline, CDR1 KGHSH and CDR2 LQKENI. The CDR3 runs 13 residues. V dropped 2 bases and J dropped 6 bases, with 8 bases sitting between them. CDR3 coding DNA: TGTGCCAGCTCACCAGACAGGTCTCAGCCCCAGCATTTT. Protein: CASSPDRSQPQHF.

The chain links TRBV6-1 to TRBJ1-5; a weak D match, TRBD1 (6 bases). The germline V and J ends were trimmed by 0 bases and 6 bases, with 15 bases remaining between them. The CDR3 has 16 amino acids. Germline V CDR1 and CDR2: MNHNS, SASEGT. The CDR3, as DNA: TGTGCCAGCAGTGAAGCTGGGGGTGGGGGCAGTCAGCCCCAGCATTTT. It yields the protein CASSEAGGGGSQPQHF.

This clone has a handful of counts. The CDR3 is CASSLPGGNSPLHF. The CDR3 nucleotides read TGTGCCAGTAGTCTCCCTGGCGGGAATTCACCCCTCCACTTT. The genes are TRBV19 and TRBJ1-6, with D uncertain. CDR1 LNHDA and CDR2 SQIVND come from the germline V gene (reference sequence). CDR3 length: 14 amino acids. V lost 5 bases to trimming and J lost 7 bases, with 12 bases between them.

This clone appeared a single time. The chain combines TRBV28 with TRBJ2-5; 8 nucleotides match TRBD1. V dropped 6 bases and J dropped 3; count of bases not matched to a gene: 6. CDR3 size: 14 residues. Germline V lookup: CDR1 MDHEN, CDR2 SYDVKM. In DNA form, the CDR3 reads TGTGCCAGCAGGTCGGGACAGGATAAAGAGACCCAGTACTTC. It codes for CASRSGQDKETQYF.

The V and J genes are TRBV18 and TRBJ1-4, with 7 bases lining up with TRBD1. The ends lost 3 bases at V and 2 bases at J; junction bases unmatched: 6. The CDR3 has 16 residues. The germline V gene encodes CDR1 KGHSH and CDR2 LQKENI. CDR3 residues: CASSPLDRHTNEKLFF. The CDR3 DNA reads TGTGCCAGCTCACCGCTGGACAGGCACACTAATGAAAAACTGTTTTTT.

The chain couples TRBV6-4 to TRBJ2-2, with 9 bases aligning to TRBD1. Germline CDR1 and CDR2: MRHNA and SNTAGT. Germline trimming cut 5 bases from V and 5 bases from J; bases unmatched to any gene: 6. The CDR3 covers 15 residues. The chain's CDR3 is CASSNTGGATGELFF. In DNA form, the CDR3 reads TGTGCCAGCAGTAACACAGGGGGCGCGACCGGGGAGCTGTTTTTT.

This clone has at least ten counts. The chain combines TRBV3-1 (or the pseudogene TRBV3-2) with TRBJ2-7; D call uncertain. The CDR3 runs 14 residues. V was cut by 1 base and J by 1 base, with 8 bases left in between. The V gene's germline CDR1 is LGHDT and CDR2 YNNKEL (reference sequence). CDR3 nucleotide sequence: TGTGCCAGCAGCCAAGGTGCGAGGTCCTACGAGCAGTACGTC. Amino acids: CASSQGARSYEQYV.